This entry concerns a single T cell receptor (beta chain). Assay used: immunoSEQ multiplex PCR; TCRdb lists only in-frame clones, some missing. The sample has 68,000 or so clones; under 85% are singletons. These data are taken from a study of blood T cell repertoires in COVID-19. Looking at the study overall: COVID-19 samples, acute and convalescent, were from the United States, Italy and Spain.

The trim removed 5 bases at V and 0 bases at J, leaving 4 bases unmatched. CDR3 size: 15 residues. The germline V gene encodes CDR1 MNHNY and CDR2 SVGAGI (reference sequence). The sample taken for sequencing was peripheral blood. The source of this sequence is a woman aged 45-65 years with acute or convalescent COVID-19. The V and J genes are TRBV6-6 and TRBJ1-5; 7 nucleotides line up with TRBD1. The DNA for the CDR3 is TGTGCCAGCAGTAACGACAGGGTTAGCAATCAGCCCCAGCATTTT. This sequence encodes CASSNDRVSNQPQHF.